This TCR beta chain came from a study of T cells after posttransplantation cyclophosphamide. CDR3 size: 18 residues. CDR1 SGHVS and CDR2 FQNEAQ come from the germline V gene. The V and J ends lost 1 base and 3 bases, in that order; junction bases with no gene match: 9. A marrow graft followed busulfan-fludarabine conditioning, with cyclophosphamide on days +3 and +4. Measured with immunoSEQ multiplex PCR; TCRdb has only the in-frame clones, and not every one. Sampling found thousands of clones, none seen once. The sample holds many counts of this clone. The chain carries TRBV7-8 and TRBJ2-2; 9 nucleotides agree with TRBD2. Sequencing was performed on PBMCs, taken after allogeneic stem cell transplant with posttransplant cyclophosphamide. This clonotype was sampled from a female patient aged 45-65 years who received an allogeneic stem cell transplant from an unrelated donor, was CMV-positive, and had acute GVHD only. Some T cells may trace back to the graft donor. For the CDR3, the DNA is TGTGCCAGCAGCTTAGGTTCCGGACTAGCGTCAGACACCGGGGAGCTGTTTTTT. This translates into CASSLGSGLASDTGELFF.